This TCR beta chain was profiled in a study of Graves' ophthalmopathy and Graves' hyperthyroidism. Points from the study as a whole: Most expanded clonotypes in thyroid above 0.001 frequency also showed up in blood.

Patients were excluded if they had other autoimmune diseases or uncontrolled infections, and likewise if pregnancy or lactation applied. The sequenced template was RNA, covering the TCR beta CDR3 region. First-round RT-PCR used HTBI primers; second-round multiplex PCR followed. TCRdb re-analysed the multiplex PCR reads in MiXCR, keeping a single row per CDR3 protein. Counted here are 200,000 to 250,000 distinct CDR3 sequences, 20% to 25% occurring once; the ten biggest clones make up around two fifths. This clonotype was recorded at least ten times. What it recognizes is unknown. This CDR3 has 17 residues. Germline V gene sequence: CDR1 SGDLS, CDR2 YYNGEE. The ends lost 4 bases at V and 4 bases at J; junction bases unmatched: 15.

The genes are TRBV9 and TRBJ2-7; 9 bases are a match to TRBD1. The sequence came from a woman in her 50s with Graves' ophthalmopathy. Sequencing was done on a sample of peripheral blood. CDR3 DNA: TGTGCCAGCAGCCCTGCAACTGGGACAGGGCTAGCGTACGAGCAGTACTTC. This sequence encodes CASSPATGTGLAYEQYF.